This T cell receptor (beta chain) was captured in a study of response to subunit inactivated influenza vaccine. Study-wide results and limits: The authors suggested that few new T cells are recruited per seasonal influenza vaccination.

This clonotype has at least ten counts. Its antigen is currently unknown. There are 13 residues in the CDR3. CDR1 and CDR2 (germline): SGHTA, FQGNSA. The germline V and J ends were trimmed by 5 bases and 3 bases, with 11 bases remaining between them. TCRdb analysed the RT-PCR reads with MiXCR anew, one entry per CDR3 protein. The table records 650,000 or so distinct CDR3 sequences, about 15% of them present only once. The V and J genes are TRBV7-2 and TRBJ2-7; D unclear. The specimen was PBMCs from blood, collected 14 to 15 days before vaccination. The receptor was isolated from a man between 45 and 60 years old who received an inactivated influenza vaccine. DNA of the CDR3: TGTGCCAGCAGCATCCTCAAATACTACGAGCAGTACTTC. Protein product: CASSILKYYEQYF.